The rows below give T cell receptor beta chains drawn from one sample of a study of blood T cell repertoires in COVID-19. The protocol was immunoSEQ multiplex PCR, while the TCRdb copy is restricted to in-frame clones and leaves out a portion. The repertoire includes 200,000 to 250,000 clones, 84% of them detected once, and around 20% sits in the top ten. Source material: peripheral blood. Receptors were obtained from a man aged 25-45 years with active or convalescent COVID-19. CDR3s include the opening cysteine and the closing phenylalanine or tryptophan. A D gene is named only where the DNA matches it firmly. Some rows mark clone size as missing; the rest say once, few, many or name a class of expanded clone.

j_gene	v_gene	abundance	d_gene	len	CDR3aa	CDR3nt
TRBJ1-2	TRBV30	.	.	13	CAWSRHFPYGYTF	TGTGCCTGGAGCCGACATTTCCCGTATGGCTACACCTTC
TRBJ2-3	TRBV27	.	.	14	CASSPGLGTDTQYF	TGTGCCAGCAGTCCTGGCCTAGGCACAGATACGCAGTATTTT
TRBJ2-3	TRBV28	few	TRBD2	16	CASSDYVAGGADTQYF	TGTGCCAGCAGCGACTATGTGGCGGGAGGGGCAGATACGCAGTATTTT
TRBJ1-2	TRBV28	.	TRBD1	14	CASSLTGPDYGYTF	TGTGCCAGCAGTCTGACAGGGCCAGACTATGGCTACACCTTC
TRBJ1-1	TRBV5-6	few	TRBD1	14	CASSMTGGRTEAFF	TGTGCCAGCAGCATGACAGGGGGCCGGACTGAAGCTTTCTTT
TRBJ2-7	TRBV7-2	.	.	14	CASSSFKETYEQYF	TGTGCCAGCAGCTCATTTAAGGAGACCTACGAGCAGTACTTC
TRBJ2-1	TRBV28	.	.	13	CASRKLVLGEQFF	TGTGCCAGCAGGAAACTAGTTTTAGGTGAGCAGTTCTTC
TRBJ1-2	TRBV19	.	.	13	CASSTDRTYGYTF	TGTGCCAGTAGTACCGACAGGACCTATGGCTACACCTTC
TRBJ2-7	TRBV9	.	.	12	CASSGGMGEQYF	TGTGCCAGCAGCGGAGGGATGGGCGAGCAGTACTTC
TRBJ2-6	TRBV9	.	.	15	CASSRGGSGANVLTF	TGTGCCAGCAGCCGAGGGGGCTCTGGGGCCAACGTCCTGACTTTC
TRBJ2-1	TRBV18	.	.	14	CASSRDGPSNEQFF	TGTGCCAGCTCACGAGATGGGCCTTCCAATGAGCAGTTCTTC
TRBJ2-5	TRBV9	.	TRBD2	15	CASSVGGGPIETQYF	TGTGCCAGCAGCGTTGGCGGGGGGCCGATCGAGACCCAGTACTTC
TRBJ1-4	TRBV18	.	.	17	CASSAPDGQSTNEKLFF	TGTGCCAGCTCAGCTCCCGACGGACAATCAACTAATGAAAAACTGTTTTTT
TRBJ1-2	TRBV30	.	TRBD1	13	CAWTRGQDYGYTF	TGTGCCTGGACGAGGGGACAGGACTATGGCTACACCTTC
TRBJ2-7	TRBV6-5	once	.	14	CASGKDTFSYEQYF	TGTGCCAGCGGGAAGGACACCTTCTCCTACGAGCAGTACTTC
TRBJ2-5	TRBV5-1	.	.	13	CASRVMWGETQYF	TGCGCCAGCAGGGTTATGTGGGGCGAGACCCAGTACTTC
TRBJ1-3	TRBV28	.	.	17	CASSLSGGHPSGNTIYF	TGTGCCAGCAGTCTGAGTGGGGGACACCCCTCTGGAAACACCATATATTTT
TRBJ1-2	TRBV18	.	TRBD1	15	CASSPTGDAGYGYTF	TGTGCCAGCTCACCTACAGGGGACGCAGGCTATGGCTACACCTTC
TRBJ2-7	TRBV5-4	.	.	13	CASSFPDYYEQYF	TGTGCCAGCAGCTTCCCGGACTACTACGAGCAGTACTTC
TRBJ2-2	TRBV29-1	.	.	14	CSAKLGQNTGELFF	TGCAGCGCCAAGTTAGGACAAAACACCGGGGAGCTGTTTTTT
TRBJ2-7	TRBV2	once	.	13	CASSEYRGGEQYF	TGTGCCAGCAGTGAATATAGGGGAGGCGAGCAGTACTTC
TRBJ2-7	TRBV5-5	.	.	15	CASSYEFDGAYEQYF	TGTGCCAGCAGCTATGAATTCGACGGAGCCTACGAGCAGTACTTC
TRBJ2-2	TRBV6-5	.	.	15	CASRKGSKGSGELFF	TGTGCCAGCAGGAAAGGGTCAAAGGGGTCCGGGGAGCTGTTTTTT
TRBJ1-5	TRBV5-1	.	.	13	CASSLGGAEPQHF	TGCGCCAGCAGCCTGGGTGGGGCCGAGCCCCAGCATTTT
TRBJ1-5	TRBV7-9	.	.	14	CASSLRGSNQPQHF	TGTGCCAGCAGCTTAAGGGGTAGCAATCAGCCCCAGCATTTT
TRBJ1-4	TRBV7-3	.	.	13	CASSLGPNEKLFF	TGTGCCAGCAGCTTGGGGCCTAATGAAAAACTGTTTTTT
TRBJ2-2	TRBV30	.	TRBD2	20	CAWSGALSGGPKSVTGELFF	TGTGCCTGGAGCGGGGCGCTCAGCGGGGGGCCGAAGTCCGTCACCGGGGAGCTGTTTTTT
TRBJ1-2	TRBV19	once	.	16	CASSSAIRVRRNGYTF	TGTGCCAGTAGTTCTGCTATCAGGGTCCGCCGGAATGGCTACACCTTC
TRBJ1-3	TRBV10-2	.	.	16	CASSESSRGAGNTIYF	TGCGCCAGCAGTGAGTCGAGCCGGGGTGCTGGAAACACCATATATTTT
TRBJ2-7	TRBV10-1	.	TRBD1	16	CASTDRAGTDSYEQYF	TGCGCCAGCACCGATAGGGCCGGGACAGACTCCTACGAGCAGTACTTC
TRBJ1-1	TRBV10-3	.	.	15	CAISAEGTRNTEAFF	TGTGCCATCAGCGCCGAAGGGACAAGGAACACTGAAGCTTTCTTT